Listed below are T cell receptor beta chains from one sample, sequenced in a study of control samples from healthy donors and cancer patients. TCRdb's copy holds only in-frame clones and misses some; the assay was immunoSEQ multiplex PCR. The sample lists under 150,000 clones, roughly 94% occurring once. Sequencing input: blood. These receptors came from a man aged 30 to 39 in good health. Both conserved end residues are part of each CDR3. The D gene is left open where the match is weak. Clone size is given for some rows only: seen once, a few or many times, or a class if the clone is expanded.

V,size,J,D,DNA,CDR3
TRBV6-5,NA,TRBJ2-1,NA,TGTGCCAGCAGGGTGGATGAGCAGTTCTTC,CASRVDEQFF
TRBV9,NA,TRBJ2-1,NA,TGTGCCAGCAGCGCGGACTTTCGGCAGTTCTTC,CASSADFRQFF
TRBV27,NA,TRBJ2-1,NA,TGTGCCAGCAGTTATGGGGCAGGGTTCTCCTACAATGAGCAGTTCTTC,CASSYGAGFSYNEQFF
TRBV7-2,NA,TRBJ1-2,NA,TGTGCCAGCAGCTTGGGCTTGAGGGCAGGTGGCTACACCTTC,CASSLGLRAGGYTF
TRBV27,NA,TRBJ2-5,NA,TGTGCCAGCAGTAGCGGATTTGGGCCTCAAGAGACCCAGTACTTC,CASSSGFGPQETQYF
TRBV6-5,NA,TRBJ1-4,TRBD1,TGTGCCAGCAGTTACGATGGACAGGGGGATGAAAAACTGTTTTTT,CASSYDGQGDEKLFF
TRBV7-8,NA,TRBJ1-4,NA,TGTGCCAGCAGCTTAGCGGCGGGGGCCACTAATGAAAAACTGTTTTTT,CASSLAAGATNEKLFF
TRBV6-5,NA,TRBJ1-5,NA,TGTGCCAGCAATACAGGGTTCGTCAATCAGCCCCAGCATTTT,CASNTGFVNQPQHF
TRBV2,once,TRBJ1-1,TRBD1,TGTGCCAGCAGTGACCTACAGGGGGCAATGAACACTGAAGCTTTCTTT,CASSDLQGAMNTEAFF
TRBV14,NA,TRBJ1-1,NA,TGTGCCAGCAGCCGCCGGATCACTGAAGCTTTCTTT,CASSRRITEAFF
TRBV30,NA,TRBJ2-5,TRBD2,TGTGCCTGGAGCCCCGGGACTAGCGGGGGAGTCGAGACCCAGTACTTC,CAWSPGTSGGVETQYF
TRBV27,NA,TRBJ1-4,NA,TGTGCCAGCAGGCTGGTAGCAACTAATGAAAAACTGTTTTTT,CASRLVATNEKLFF
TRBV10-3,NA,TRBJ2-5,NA,TGTGCCATCGGGTCCGGCGAAGAGACCCAGTACTTC,CAIGSGEETQYF
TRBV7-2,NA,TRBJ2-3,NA,TGTGCCAGCAGCTTAAGTCCAGATACGCAGTATTTT,CASSLSPDTQYF
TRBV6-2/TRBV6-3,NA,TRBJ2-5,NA,TGTGCCAGCAGTTGGACAGTAAGGGAGACCCAGTACTTC,CASSWTVRETQYF
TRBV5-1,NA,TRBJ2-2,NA,TGCGCCAGCAGCTTTTCCAGAACGAACACCGGGGAGCTGTTTTTT,CASSFSRTNTGELFF
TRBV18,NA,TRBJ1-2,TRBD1,TGTGCCAGCTCACCACCTACACAGGGGTACCGTGGCTACACCTTC,CASSPPTQGYRGYTF
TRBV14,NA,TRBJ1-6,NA,TGTGCCAGCAGCCAAGGGCGTTGGGGTTCACCCCTCCACTTT,CASSQGRWGSPLHF
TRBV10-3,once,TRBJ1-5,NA,TGTGCCATCAGTGAGTCTATTTCGCAGCCCCAGCATTTT,CAISESISQPQHF
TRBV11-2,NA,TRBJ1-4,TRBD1,TGTGCCAGCAGCAAAGGACAGGGGGCGACTAATGAAAAACTGTTTTTT,CASSKGQGATNEKLFF
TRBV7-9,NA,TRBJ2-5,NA,TGTGCCAGCAGCTCTCTTGGGGGGGCCGGAGAGACCCAGTACTTC,CASSSLGGAGETQYF
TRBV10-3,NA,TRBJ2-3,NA,TGTGCCATCAGTGAGACCATCACAGATACGCAGTATTTT,CAISETITDTQYF
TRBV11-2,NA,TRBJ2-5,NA,TGTGCCAGCAGCGGGGGCCTTCAAGAGACCCAGTACTTC,CASSGGLQETQYF
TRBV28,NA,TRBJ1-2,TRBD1,TGTGCCAGCAGTTTAACCGCGACAGGGAGCCAAGGCTACACCTTC,CASSLTATGSQGYTF